This T cell receptor (beta chain) was sequenced during a study of response to subunit inactivated influenza vaccine. General study results and limits: Each seasonal influenza vaccination recruits few new T cells, the authors suggested.

MiXCR, applied by TCRdb to the RT-PCR reads, yields one record per CDR3 protein. The sample yields 650,000 to 800,000 distinct CDR3 sequences, roughly 13% seen once. J gave up 4 bases and V 6 bases, and 8 bases lay outside the gene matches. Germline values: CDR1 DFQATT, CDR2 SNEGSKA (reference sequence). The CDR3 is 13 amino acids. This clonotype was seen repeatedly, ten times or more. The antigen is undetermined. The sequences come from PBMCs from blood, collected less than 15 days before vaccination. This clonotype originated in a man aged 45-65 years who received an inactivated influenza vaccine. This sequence joins TRBV20-1 and TRBJ2-7; 8 bases align to TRBD2. CDR3 amino acids: CSAPSGSMYEQYF. CDR3 DNA sequence: TGCAGTGCACCGAGCGGGAGTATGTACGAGCAGTACTTC.